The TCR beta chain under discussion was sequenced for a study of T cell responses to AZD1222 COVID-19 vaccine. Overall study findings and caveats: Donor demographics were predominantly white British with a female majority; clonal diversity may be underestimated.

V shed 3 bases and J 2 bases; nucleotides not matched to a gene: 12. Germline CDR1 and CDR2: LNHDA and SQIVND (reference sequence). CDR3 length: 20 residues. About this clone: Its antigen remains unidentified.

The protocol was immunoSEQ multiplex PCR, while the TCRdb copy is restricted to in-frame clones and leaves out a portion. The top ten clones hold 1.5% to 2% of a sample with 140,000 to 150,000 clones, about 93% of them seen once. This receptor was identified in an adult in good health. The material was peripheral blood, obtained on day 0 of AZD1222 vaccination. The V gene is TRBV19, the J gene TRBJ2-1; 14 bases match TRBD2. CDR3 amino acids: CASSIGPPGLAGVAYNEQFF. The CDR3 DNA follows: TGTGCCAGTAGTATCGGGCCCCCGGGACTAGCGGGAGTCGCCTACAATGAGCAGTTCTTC. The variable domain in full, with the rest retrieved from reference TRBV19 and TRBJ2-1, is DGGITQSPKYLFRKEGQNVTLSCEQNLNHDAMYWYRQDPGQGLRLIYYSQIVNDFQKGDIAEGYSVSREKKESFPLTVTSAQKNPTAFYLCASSIGPPGLAGVAYNEQFFGPGTRLTVL.